The 21 T cell receptor beta chains reported below all come from one sample, sequenced in a study of blood T cell repertoires in COVID-19. This table comes from immunoSEQ multiplex PCR, and its TCRdb copy is limited to in-frame clones, with some not included. Of approximately 220,000 clones in the sample, 83% were seen once. Sequenced material: PBMCs or T cells enriched from blood (not recorded which). These receptors all stem from a woman in her thirties or forties who had been exposed to COVID-19.

Of note for this clone: This same CDR3 is encoded by further DNA sequences in the sample. The chain combines TRBV11-2 with TRBJ1-1, with 7 nucleotides matching TRBD1. Trimming removed 5 bases from V and 4 bases from J; junction bases left unmatched: 4. Per the germline V gene, CDR1 is SGHAT and CDR2 is FQNNGV. The CDR3 runs to 13 residues. Written as DNA, the CDR3 is TGTGCCAGCAGCCCGGGACAGTTCACTGAAGCTTTCTTT. Residues: CASSPGQFTEAFF.

This chain connects TRBV3-1 (or the pseudogene TRBV3-2) to TRBJ1-5; D is unclear. The CDR3 totals 14 residues. The germline V gene has CDR1 LGHDT and CDR2 YNNKEL (reference sequence). Between the trimmed V and J ends, which lost 0 bases and 10 bases, there was a span of 13 bases. The CDR3 loop reads CASSQDTDYLPQHF. In DNA, the CDR3 is TGTGCCAGCAGCCAAGATACAGACTATCTTCCCCAGCATTTT.

J is TRBJ2-3 and V is TRBV30; TRBD1 might be the D (5 bases). Germline CDR1 reads GTSNPN; CDR2 reads SVGIG (reference sequence). This CDR3 has 14 residues. V was shortened by 4 bases and J by 0 bases, with 11 bases between the two germline ends. The CDR3 loop is CAWTPGISTDTQYF. The CDR3, as DNA: TGTGCCTGGACCCCAGGGATTAGCACAGATACGCAGTATTTT.

This chain connects TRBV27 to TRBJ2-7; D may be TRBD1 (5 bases). V dropped 5 bases and J dropped 2 bases, with 16 bases sitting between them. This CDR3 comprises 15 residues. CDR1 is MNHEY and CDR2 is SMNVEV in the germline V gene (reference sequence). The CDR3 bases are TGTGCCAGCAGTCTAATCTCAGGGTCTCCCTACGAGCAGTACTTC. This translates into CASSLISGSPYEQYF.

V gene TRBV12-3 or TRBV12-4 combines with J gene TRBJ1-5; D not certain. Trimming stripped 5 bases from V and 6 bases from J, with 11 bases between. The CDR3 is 13 amino acids. CDR3: CASSRRESQPQHF. The CDR3 nucleotides are TGTGCCAGCAGTCGCCGGGAATCTCAGCCCCAGCATTTT.

The chain couples TRBV5-1 to TRBJ2-7, with D possibly matching TRBD1 (6 bases). V was trimmed by 4 bases and J by 2 bases, leaving 10 bases between them. Germline CDR1 reads SGHRS; CDR2 reads YFSETQ. The CDR3 contains 13 residues. For the CDR3, the DNA is TGCGCCAGCAGCCGGGACATAGCCTACGAGCAGTACTTC. This gives the protein CASSRDIAYEQYF.

V is TRBV7-8 and J is TRBJ1-1, with TRBD1 matching over 9 bases. Germline CDR1 reads SGHVS; CDR2 reads FQNEAQ. This CDR3 spans 15 amino acids. V dropped 5 bases and J dropped 3; count of bases not matched to a gene: 7. The CDR3 nucleotides read TGTGCCAGCAGCAAACAGGGGGCAGCGGACACTGAAGCTTTCTTT. This encodes CASSKQGAADTEAFF.

The DNA for the CDR3 is TGTGCCAGCAGCCCCCGGGCAGGGGATGGCTACACCTTC. It is translated as CASSPRAGDGYTF. The chain uses TRBV7-3 and TRBJ1-2, with TRBD1 as a possible D gene (6 bases). V lost 5 bases and J 6 bases, leaving 13 bases between the germline ends. The CDR3 has 13 amino acids. Germline V gene data show CDR1 as SGHTA and CDR2 as FQGTGA.

CDR3 nucleotide sequence: TGTGCCATCAGGAGACAGGGGGAGGGTGGCTACACCTTC. It encodes CAIRRQGEGGYTF. V is TRBV10-3 and J is TRBJ1-2; 9 bases align to TRBD1. Trimming took 6 bases from V and 7 from J; bases not matched to a gene: 6. This CDR3 is built from 13 residues. CDR1 is ENHRY and CDR2 is SYGVKD in the germline V gene.

The gene calls are TRBV7-8 and TRBJ2-1; 8 positions match TRBD2. The CDR3 runs 19 residues. Trimming took 4 bases from V and 7 from J; bases not matched to a gene: 21. Germline CDR1 is SGHVS and CDR2 is FQNEAQ. CDR3 amino acids: CASSSPGLRGRGAVNEQFF. As DNA, the CDR3 is TGTGCCAGCAGCTCCCCGGGACTACGAGGGCGGGGGGCTGTTAATGAGCAGTTCTTC.

In its sample, this clone was seen once. The chain recombines TRBV19 with TRBJ2-5, with 11 bases that match TRBD2. This CDR3 is built from 15 residues. The V gene's germline CDR1 is LNHDA and CDR2 SQIVND (reference sequence). Germline trimming cut 6 bases from V and 5 bases from J; bases unmatched to any gene: 8. CDR3 sequence reads: CASRPTSGVGETQYF. CDR3 in DNA: TGTGCCAGTAGACCGACTAGCGGGGTCGGGGAGACCCAGTACTTC.

The chain employs TRBV29-1 and TRBJ1-1, with no clear D. Germline V gene lookup returns CDR1 SQVTM and CDR2 ANQGSEA. Trimming took off 7 bases at V and 4 bases at J, with 19 bases between the two ends. The CDR3 sequence is 14 residues long. CDR3: CSAGGPRAPTEAFF. CDR3 sequence (DNA): TGCAGCGCCGGAGGGCCCAGAGCCCCCACTGAAGCTTTCTTT.

V and J are TRBV4-3 and TRBJ1-6; 9 nucleotides agree with TRBD1. The trim removed 2 bases at V and 6 bases at J, leaving 8 bases unmatched. The CDR3 length is 17 residues. Germline-derived CDR1 and CDR2 are LGHNA and YSLEER. DNA for the CDR3: TGCGCCAGCAGCCAATACGTTTCGACAGGGGGTAATTCACCCCTCCACTTT. Encoded protein: CASSQYVSTGGNSPLHF.

The CDR3: CASSPRTSGEETQYF. CDR3 DNA: TGTGCCAGCAGCCCCAGGACTAGCGGGGAGGAGACCCAGTACTTC. This sequence joins TRBV6-2 or TRBV6-3 and TRBJ2-5; 12 nucleotides match TRBD2. Germline CDR1 is MNHEY and CDR2 is SVGEGT. The V segment lost 6 bases and the J segment 5 bases; nucleotides outside the gene matches: 7. The CDR3 covers 15 residues.

The chain is built from TRBV11-2 and TRBJ1-4; 10 bases map to TRBD1. Germline lookup yields CDR1 SGHAT and CDR2 FQNNGV. The V and J ends lost 1 base and 8 bases, in that order; junction bases with no gene match: 4. The CDR3 consists of 15 residues. In DNA form, the CDR3 reads TGTGCCAGCAGCTTAGGGGGACAGGGGTTGGAAAAACTGTTTTTT. It specifies CASSLGGQGLEKLFF.

The J gene is TRBJ1-5, the V gene TRBV30; TRBD1 aligns across 9 bases. Trimming cost V 0 bases and J 7 bases; bases outside gene matches: 7. The CDR3 is made up of 15 amino acids. Germline V lookup: CDR1 GTSNPN, CDR2 SVGIG (reference sequence). The DNA of the CDR3 is TGTGCCTGGAGTGTGGCGGGACAGGGCCCCCAGCCCCAGCATTTT. Translating it yields CAWSVAGQGPQPQHF.

This chain joins TRBV11-1 and TRBJ1-1; D unclear. Germline CDR1 SGHAT, CDR2 FQDESV (reference sequence). Trimming stripped 5 bases from V and 4 bases from J, with 14 bases between. CDR3 length equals 14 residues. The CDR3 sequence is CASSPPGGSTEAFF. The CDR3 nucleotides read TGTGCCAGCAGCCCCCCGGGAGGGAGCACTGAAGCTTTCTTT.

The rearrangement uses TRBV29-1 and TRBJ2-3; D ambiguous. Trimming shortened V by 1 base and J by 6 bases, and 8 bases separated the two germline ends. Germline assignment: CDR1 SQVTM and CDR2 ANQGSEA. The CDR3 is made up of 12 amino acids. CDR3 in DNA: TGCAGCGTTGAAGCTAGTGGTGATACGCAGTATTTT. It specifies CSVEASGDTQYF.

The chain uses TRBV28 and TRBJ1-5; 10 nucleotides line up with TRBD1. CDR1 is MDHEN and CDR2 is SYDVKM in the germline V gene. The length of the CDR3 is 15 residues. The V gene end was trimmed by 3 bases and the J gene end by 7 bases; junction bases not matched to a gene: 6. CDR3 DNA: TGTGCCAGCAGTTTTGTTGGGACAGGGGAACAGCCCCAGCATTTT. Its protein is CASSFVGTGEQPQHF.

The chain employs TRBV18 and TRBJ1-1; no clear D gene. Germline CDR1 reads KGHSH; CDR2 reads LQKENI. Trimming cost V 3 bases and J 2 bases, with 13 bases left between them. This CDR3 has 15 residues. CDR3 sequence reads: CASSPSTGRNTEAFF. CDR3 coding DNA: TGTGCCAGCTCACCCTCGACGGGTCGCAACACTGAAGCTTTCTTT.

The chain joins TRBV5-1 to TRBJ2-7; 8 bases agree with TRBD2. With V trimmed by 4 bases and J by 2 bases, 2 bases remained unmatched. Germline CDR1 and CDR2: SGHRS and YFSETQ. The CDR3 contains 13 residues. The CDR3 protein is CASSAGLAYEQYF. The CDR3 nucleotides are TGCGCCAGCAGCGCGGGACTAGCCTACGAGCAGTACTTC.